The next 30 T cell receptor beta chains were all read from a single sample in a study of Graves' ophthalmopathy and Graves' hyperthyroidism. RNA transcripts provided the template for amplifying TCR beta CDR3 regions. An opening RT-PCR round employed HTBI primers and preceded a second-round multiplex PCR. TCRdb analysed the multiplex PCR reads with MiXCR anew, one entry per CDR3 protein. The sample has around 670,000 distinct CDR3 sequences, about 44% seen once. Sequenced material: peripheral blood. Receptors originate from an adult man with Graves' ophthalmopathy.

The CDR3 DNA reads as TGTGCCAGCTCCCCGGGGTTGGAGCAGAACACCGGGGAGCTGTTTTTT. The encoded protein is CASSPGLEQNTGELFF. The chain carries TRBV25-1 and TRBJ2-2; TRBD2 might be the D (5 bases). Germline values: CDR1 MGHDK, CDR2 SYGVNS. The V and J ends lost 8 bases and 1 base respectively, with 17 bases between them. This CDR3 has 16 residues.

This clonotype has only a few counts. The CDR3 loop reads CASSLITSGRGEQYF. CDR3 nucleotide sequence: TGTGCCAGCAGCTTAATCACTAGCGGGAGGGGCGAGCAGTACTTC. This sequence joins TRBV7-3 and TRBJ2-7, with 13 bases identical to TRBD2. The germline V gene has CDR1 SGHTA and CDR2 FQGTGA. The CDR3 loop spans 15 amino acids. V was pared by 1 base and J by 6 bases, with 3 bases of the junction left unmatched.

V and J are TRBV7-9 and TRBJ1-2, with D uncertain. The CDR3 is made up of 13 amino acids. Deletions cut 2 bases from V and 4 bases from J, with 8 bases between. The germline V gene has CDR1 SEHNR and CDR2 FQNEAQ (reference sequence). Here the CDR3 reads CASSLRQVYGYTF. In nucleotides, the CDR3 is TGTGCCAGCAGCTTAAGGCAGGTCTATGGCTACACCTTC. Full variable domain (missing parts from reference TRBV7-9 and TRBJ1-2): DTGVSQNPRHKITKRGQNVTFRCDPISEHNRLYWYRQTLGQGPEFLTYFQNEAQLEKSRLLSDRFSAERPKGSFSTLEIQRTEQGDSAMYLCASSLRQVYGYTFGSGTRLTVV.

In its sample, this clonotype was seen many times. The V call is TRBV15, the J call TRBJ2-7; TRBD1 matches at 10 bases. There are 15 residues in the CDR3. Trimming at V came to 1 base and at J to 3 bases, leaving 3 bases not matched to a gene. Germline CDR1 reads LNHNV; CDR2 reads YYDKDF (reference sequence). The CDR3 region is CATSRGRTGGYEQYF. The CDR3 nucleotides read TGTGCCACCAGCAGAGGTCGGACAGGGGGCTACGAGCAGTACTTC.

This clonotype was counted between two and nine times. The chain has TRBV25-1 and TRBJ2-5; 8 nucleotides align to TRBD1. This CDR3 spans 16 amino acids. V dropped 6 bases and J dropped 3; count of bases not matched to a gene: 12. The germline V gene has CDR1 MGHDK and CDR2 SYGVNS. The CDR3 nucleotides are TGTGCCAGCAGCTCCTACGGGACAGGTATAGAAGAGACCCAGTACTTC. Translating gives CASSSYGTGIEETQYF.

Worth noting for this clonotype: Possible read error: a much larger clone is one base away. The chain is built from TRBV7-9 and TRBJ2-7; TRBD1 matches 7 bases. Germline V CDR1 and CDR2: SEHNR, FQNEAQ (reference sequence). The CDR3 is made up of 11 amino acids. CDR3 sequence (DNA): TGTGCCGGCAGCCCAGGGACAGCTAAGTACTTC. It encodes CAGSPGTAKYF.

Only a few counts were recorded for this clonotype. The rearrangement joins TRBV9 to TRBJ2-7; TRBD1 agrees at 7 bases. Germline V gene sequence: CDR1 SGDLS, CDR2 YYNGEE. CDR3 length: 15 residues. Losses at the gene ends were 1 base for V and 0 bases for J; bases not matched to a gene: 4. This CDR3 is CASSVSGTVSYEQYF. The CDR3 nucleotides are TGTGCCAGCAGCGTATCCGGGACAGTCTCCTACGAGCAGTACTTC.

Remarks on this clonotype: The junction departs from germline at one end; a sequencing error may be responsible. V is TRBV7-9 and J is TRBJ1-3, with 9 bases aligning to TRBD1. Germline V gene lookup returns CDR1 SEHNR and CDR2 FQNEAQ (reference sequence). The CDR3 has 15 amino acids. CDR3 protein: CASSQGQGSGNTIYF. The CDR3 DNA follows: TGCGCCAGCAGCCAAGGACAGGGGTCTGGAAACACCATATATTTT.

This clonotype has ten or more counts. The CDR3 coding sequence is TGCGCCAGCAGCTGGGGAGAGCAGGGGACGTACGAGCAGTACTTC. This gives the protein CASSWGEQGTYEQYF. The chain couples TRBV5-1 to TRBJ2-7; possible D gene TRBD1, 6 bases. This CDR3 spans 15 amino acids. The germline V and J ends were trimmed by 3 bases and 4 bases, with 17 bases remaining between them. Germline V lookup: CDR1 SGHRS, CDR2 YFSETQ.

In its sample, this clonotype was seen a few times. J is TRBJ2-7 and V is TRBV19, with D perhaps matching TRBD2 (6 bases). Germline-derived CDR1 and CDR2 are LNHDA and SQIVND (reference sequence). This CDR3 has 14 residues. V dropped 4 bases and J dropped 2 bases, with 12 bases sitting between them. The CDR3 DNA sequence: TGTGCCAGTAGTAGCGGGGATTACACCTACGAGCAGTACTTC. Translation gives CASSSGDYTYEQYF. The whole variable domain, remainder taken from reference TRBV19 and TRBJ2-7, is DGGITQSPKYLFRKEGQNVTLSCEQNLNHDAMYWYRQDPGQGLRLIYYSQIVNDFQKGDIAEGYSVSREKKESFPLTVTSAQKNPTAFYLCASSSGDYTYEQYFGPGTRLTVT.

The chain links TRBV27 to TRBJ1-6, with D perhaps matching TRBD1 (5 bases). Trimming stripped 3 bases from V and 8 bases from J, with 8 bases between. The CDR3 loop spans 13 amino acids. Germline CDR1 and CDR2: MNHEY and SMNVEV (reference sequence). The CDR3 protein is CASSFSGDSPLHF. CDR3 sequence (DNA): TGTGCCAGCAGTTTCTCGGGGGATTCACCCCTCCACTTT.

The chain combines TRBV10-3 with TRBJ2-5, with TRBD2 matching 10 bases. Germline CDR1 and CDR2: ENHRY and SYGVKD. J was trimmed by 7 bases and V by 10 bases; bases with no gene match: 9. CDR3 size: 13 residues. CDR3 sequence: CASEREGHGTQYF. In DNA, the CDR3 is TGTGCCAGCGAGCGGGAGGGCCATGGGACCCAGTACTTC.

The sample holds a few counts of this clonotype. This could be a read error, since a much larger clone is one nucleotide away. The CDR3 carries no conserved terminal phenylalanine or tryptophan, so it likely arises from a read error. The chain combines TRBV25-1 with TRBJ1-1, with D tentatively TRBD1 (5 bases). The CDR3 covers 14 residues. CDR1 MGHDK and CDR2 SYGVNS come from the germline V gene. The CDR3 region has the DNA TGTGCATACCTCCCCCCCAGGGACAACACTGAAGCTTTCCTT. It specifies CAYLPPRDNTEAFL.

This clonotype was seen only a few times. The V call is TRBV12-3 or TRBV12-4, the J call TRBJ1-5; D may be TRBD1 (6 bases). V lost 6 bases and J 2 bases, leaving 11 bases between the germline ends. This CDR3 has 14 residues. Written as DNA, the CDR3 is TGTGCCAGCAGCTTCTACAGGGGCAATCAGCCCCAGCATTTT. This codes for CASSFYRGNQPQHF.

V is TRBV24-1 and J is TRBJ1-5, with 9 nucleotides matching TRBD1. This CDR3 is 14 amino acids long. V shed 12 bases, J shed 7 bases, and the junction held 12 bases outside the gene matches. Germline-derived CDR1 and CDR2 are KGHDR and SFDVKD. The CDR3 DNA reads TGTGCCGGAGGGACAGGGTCTGGGGAACAGCCCCAGCATTTT. This gives the protein CAGGTGSGEQPQHF.

With respect to this clonotype: This CDR3 is missing its conserved last phenylalanine or tryptophan, likely due to a read error. The limits of the CDR3 on the DNA are not certain, so only TCRdb's listed CDR3 is given. The rearrangement joins TRBV20-1 to TRBJ1-2. Both ends counted, the CDR3 spans 10 residues. In germline, CDR1 is DFQATT, CDR2 SNEGSKA (reference sequence). CDR3 region: CSARGTSGTY.

The V call is TRBV2, the J call TRBJ1-2; D unresolved. The CDR3 is made up of 12 amino acids. Trimming removed 5 bases from V and 4 bases from J, with 8 bases in between. Looked up from germline, CDR1 is SNHLY and CDR2 is FYNNEI. CDR3 bases: TGTGCCAGCAGTTCTCGGATCTATGGCTACACCTTC. Translating gives CASSSRIYGYTF.

The rearrangement uses TRBV20-1 and TRBJ2-5; D is unresolved. The CDR3 extends over 13 amino acids. CDR1 DFQATT and CDR2 SNEGSKA come from the germline V gene (reference sequence). V was pared by 3 bases and J by 3 bases, with 11 bases between. The CDR3: CSASVLGKETQYF. The CDR3 coding sequence is TGCAGTGCTAGTGTTTTAGGAAAAGAGACCCAGTACTTC.

J is TRBJ2-5 and V is TRBV19; D remains ambiguous. V was shortened by 3 bases and J by 1 base, with 12 bases between the two germline ends. CDR1 LNHDA and CDR2 SQIVND come from the germline V gene (reference sequence). The CDR3 runs 15 residues. DNA of the CDR3: TGTGCCAGTAGTATGGAGCTTAGGGCCCAAGAGACCCAGTACTTC. Translation gives CASSMELRAQETQYF. The entire variable domain, with the rest obtained from reference TRBV19 and TRBJ2-5, is as follows: DGGITQSPKYLFRKEGQNVTLSCEQNLNHDAMYWYRQDPGQGLRLIYYSQIVNDFQKGDIAEGYSVSREKKESFPLTVTSAQKNPTAFYLCASSMELRAQETQYFGPGTRLLVL.

This clonotype occurred a few times. CDR3 nucleotide sequence: TGTGCCAGCAGGGAGGGGGCCAGGGAGACCCAGTACTTC. Translation: CASREGARETQYF. The chain couples TRBV3-1 to TRBJ2-5, with D possibly matching TRBD1 (7 bases). The V gene's germline CDR1 is LGHDT and CDR2 YNNKEL (reference sequence). The CDR3 consists of 13 residues. Trimming left V 6 bases short and J 5 bases short, with 13 bases between.

To note about this clonotype: Mismatch with germline at one junction end may stem from a read error. The genes are TRBV7-9 and TRBJ1-3; D is unresolved. Germline loops: CDR1 SEHNR, CDR2 FQNEAQ (reference sequence). The CDR3 sequence is 15 residues long. CDR3 coding DNA: TGTGCCGGCAGCTTATGGGTACCAGAAGGAAACACCATATATTTT. Translating gives CAGSLWVPEGNTIYF.

Regarding this clonotype: The conserved phenylalanine or tryptophan normally closing the CDR3 is absent here, so this likely arose from a read error. The rearrangement uses TRBV29-1 and TRBJ1-2, with 9 bases aligning to TRBD1. The trim removed 6 bases at V and 3 bases at J, leaving 5 bases unmatched. The CDR3 is 13 residues long. Germline V gene sequence: CDR1 SQVTM, CDR2 ANQGSEA. For the CDR3, the DNA is TGCAGCGTCACCAGGACAGGGGACTATGGCTACACCCTC. Translation gives CSVTRTGDYGYTL.

The chain is built from TRBV12-3 or TRBV12-4 and TRBJ2-6; D is uncertain. V lost 6 bases to trimming and J lost 0 bases, with 15 bases between them. This CDR3 region has 17 residues. The CDR3 DNA is TGTGCCAGCAGCGAGCCTCCAGTGATCTCTGGGGCCAACGTCCTGACTTTC. Translation: CASSEPPVISGANVLTF.

This clonotype was picked up many times. V and J are TRBV29-1 and TRBJ1-2, with D unresolved. V lost 2 bases and J 8 bases, leaving 12 bases between the germline ends. The germline V gene encodes CDR1 SQVTM and CDR2 ANQGSEA. This CDR3 spans 12 amino acids. The CDR3 DNA sequence: TGCAGCGTTGAAAGGCCAACCGAGGGCTACACCTTC. This gives the protein CSVERPTEGYTF. The full variable domain, in which reference TRBV29-1 and TRBJ1-2 provide the parts outside the CDR3, is SAVISQKPSRDICQRGTSLTIQCQVDSQVTMMFWYRQQPGQSLTLIATANQGSEATYESGFVIDKFPISRPNLTFSTLTVSNMSPEDSSIYLCSVERPTEGYTFGSGTRLTVV.

The V gene is TRBV20-1, the J gene TRBJ1-6; 7 bases map to TRBD1. The CDR3 extends over 16 amino acids. CDR1 is DFQATT, CDR2 SNEGSKA, per germline (reference sequence). V lost 6 bases and J lost 1; bases outside the gene matches: 9. DNA of the CDR3: TGCAGTGCACTCCTGACAGGGATATCCTATAATTCACCCCTCCACTTT. This codes for CSALLTGISYNSPLHF.

This clonotype has at least ten counts. V usage is TRBV20-1 and J usage is TRBJ1-5, with D possibly matching TRBD1 (5 bases). The CDR3 runs 15 residues. Trimming pared 6 bases from V and 0 bases from J, leaving 15 bases between. Looked up from germline, CDR1 is DFQATT and CDR2 is SNEGSKA (reference sequence). The CDR3 bases are TGCAGTGCAGACGTGACAGATGATAGCAATCAGCCCCAGCATTTT. Protein sequence: CSADVTDDSNQPQHF.

Points on this clonotype: A much bigger clone sits one base away, suggesting this may be a read error. The rearrangement uses TRBV7-3 and TRBJ2-7; TRBD2 matches 8 bases. Germline V gene data show CDR1 as SGHTA and CDR2 as FQGTGA. The CDR3 covers 15 residues. The CDR3, as DNA: TGTGCCAGCAGCCCAGGGCTAGCGGGTCACTACGGGCAGTACTTC. Its protein product is CASSPGLAGHYGQYF.

Details on this clonotype: The conserved phenylalanine or tryptophan normally closing the CDR3 is absent here, so this likely arose from a read error. The limits of the CDR3 on the DNA are not certain, so only TCRdb's listed CDR3 is given. The chain couples TRBV10-3 to TRBJ2-7; the table gives TRBD1 as D, unverified against the DNA. Germline-derived CDR1 and CDR2 are ENHRY and SYGVKD. The CDR3 contains 13 residues when both ends are counted. The CDR3 sequence is CATTATGGDGAFL.

Many counts were recorded for this clonotype. The V and J genes are TRBV2 and TRBJ1-4; no firm D call. The CDR3 runs 15 residues. Trimming removed 2 bases from V and 0 bases from J, with 7 bases in between. The germline gives CDR1 SNHLY, CDR2 FYNNEI. For the CDR3, the DNA is TGTGCCAGCAGTGAATTAACCTCAACTAATGAAAAACTGTTTTTT. It specifies CASSELTSTNEKLFF.

Only a few counts were recorded for this clonotype. This rearrangement joins TRBV9 to TRBJ1-4, with D uncertain. The CDR3 is 14 residues long. V lost 3 bases, J lost 8 bases, and 14 bases lay in between. From germline, CDR1 is SGDLS and CDR2 YYNGEE. The CDR3 DNA follows: TGTGCCAGCAGCGCGGTCGGAGCGGGGGAAAAACTGTTTTTT. This codes for CASSAVGAGEKLFF.